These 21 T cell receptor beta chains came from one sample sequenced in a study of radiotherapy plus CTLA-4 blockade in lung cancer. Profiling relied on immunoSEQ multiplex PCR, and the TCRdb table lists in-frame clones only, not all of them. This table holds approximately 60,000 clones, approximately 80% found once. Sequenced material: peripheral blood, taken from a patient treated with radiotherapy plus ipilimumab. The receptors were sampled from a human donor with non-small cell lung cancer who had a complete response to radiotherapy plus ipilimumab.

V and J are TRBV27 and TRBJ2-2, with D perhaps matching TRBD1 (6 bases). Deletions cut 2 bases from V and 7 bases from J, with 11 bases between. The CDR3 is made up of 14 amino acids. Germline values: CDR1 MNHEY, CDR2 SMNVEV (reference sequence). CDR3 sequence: CASSLDRINGELFF. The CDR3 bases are TGTGCCAGCAGTTTAGACAGGATAAACGGGGAGCTGTTTTTT.

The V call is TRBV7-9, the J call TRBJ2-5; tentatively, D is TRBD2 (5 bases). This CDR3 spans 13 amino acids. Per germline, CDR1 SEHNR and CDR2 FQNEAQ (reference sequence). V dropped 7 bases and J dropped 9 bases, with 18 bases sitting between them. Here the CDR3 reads CASKSEGLSAQYF. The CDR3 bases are TGTGCCAGCAAAAGTGAGGGTTTGTCGGCCCAGTACTTC. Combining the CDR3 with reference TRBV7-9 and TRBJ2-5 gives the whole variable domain DTGVSQNPRHKITKRGQNVTFRCDPISEHNRLYWYRQTLGQGPEFLTYFQNEAQLEKSRLLSDRFSAERPKGSFSTLEIQRTEQGDSAMYLCASKSEGLSAQYFGPGTRLLVL.

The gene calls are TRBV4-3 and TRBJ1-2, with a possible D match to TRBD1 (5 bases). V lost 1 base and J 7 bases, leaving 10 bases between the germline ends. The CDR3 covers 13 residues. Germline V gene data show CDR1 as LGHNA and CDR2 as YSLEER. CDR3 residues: CASSQVGDTGYTF. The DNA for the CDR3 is TGCGCCAGCAGCCAAGTAGGGGATACTGGCTACACCTTC.

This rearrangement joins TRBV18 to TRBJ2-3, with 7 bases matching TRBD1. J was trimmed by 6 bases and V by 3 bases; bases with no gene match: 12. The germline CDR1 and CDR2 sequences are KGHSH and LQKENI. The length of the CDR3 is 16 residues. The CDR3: CASSPTQTGSFDTQYF. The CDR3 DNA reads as TGTGCCAGCTCACCCACTCAGACAGGGAGCTTCGATACGCAGTATTTT.

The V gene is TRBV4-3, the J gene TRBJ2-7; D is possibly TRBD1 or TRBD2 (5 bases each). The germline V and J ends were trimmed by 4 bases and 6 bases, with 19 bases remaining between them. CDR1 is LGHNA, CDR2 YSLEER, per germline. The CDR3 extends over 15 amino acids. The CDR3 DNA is TGCGCCAGCAGCCCCACCCCGGCTACGGGGCTCGAGCAGTACTTC. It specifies CASSPTPATGLEQYF.

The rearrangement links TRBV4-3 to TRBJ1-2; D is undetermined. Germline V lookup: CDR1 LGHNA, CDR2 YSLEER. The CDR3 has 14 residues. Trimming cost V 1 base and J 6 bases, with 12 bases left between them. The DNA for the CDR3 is TGCGCCAGCAGCCAAGGGAGGGATCGAAATGGCTACACCTTC. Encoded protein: CASSQGRDRNGYTF.

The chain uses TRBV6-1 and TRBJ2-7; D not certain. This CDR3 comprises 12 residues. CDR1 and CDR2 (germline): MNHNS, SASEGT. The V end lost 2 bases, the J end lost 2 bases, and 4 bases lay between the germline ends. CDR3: CASSEQAYEQYV. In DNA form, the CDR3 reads TGTGCCAGCAGTGAACAGGCCTACGAGCAGTACGTC.

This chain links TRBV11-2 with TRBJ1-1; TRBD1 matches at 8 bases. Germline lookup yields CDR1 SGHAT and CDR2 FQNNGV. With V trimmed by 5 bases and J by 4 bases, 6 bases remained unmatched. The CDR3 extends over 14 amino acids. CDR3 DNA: TGTGCCAGCAGCATCGGACAGGGAGGCACTGAAGCTTTCTTT. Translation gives CASSIGQGGTEAFF.

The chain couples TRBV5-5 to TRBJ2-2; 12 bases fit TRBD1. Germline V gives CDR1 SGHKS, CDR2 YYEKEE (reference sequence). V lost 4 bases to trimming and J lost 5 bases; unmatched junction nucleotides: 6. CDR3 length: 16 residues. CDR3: CASSGDRGRGTGELFF. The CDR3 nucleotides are TGTGCCAGCAGCGGGGACAGGGGGCGCGGGACCGGGGAGCTGTTTTTT.

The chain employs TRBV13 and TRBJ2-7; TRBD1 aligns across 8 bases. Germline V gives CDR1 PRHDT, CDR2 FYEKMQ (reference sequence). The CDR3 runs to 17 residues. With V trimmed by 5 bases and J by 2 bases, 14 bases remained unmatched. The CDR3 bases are TGTGCCAGCAGCCCTCACCGAAGGACAGGGCGGCCCTACGAGCAGTACTTC. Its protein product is CASSPHRRTGRPYEQYF.

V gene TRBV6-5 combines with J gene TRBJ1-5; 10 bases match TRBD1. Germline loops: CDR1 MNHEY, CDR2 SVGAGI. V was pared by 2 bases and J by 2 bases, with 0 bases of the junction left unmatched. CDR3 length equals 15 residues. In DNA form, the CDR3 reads TGTGCCAGCAGTTACGGGACAGGGGGCAATCAGCCCCAGCATTTT. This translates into CASSYGTGGNQPQHF.

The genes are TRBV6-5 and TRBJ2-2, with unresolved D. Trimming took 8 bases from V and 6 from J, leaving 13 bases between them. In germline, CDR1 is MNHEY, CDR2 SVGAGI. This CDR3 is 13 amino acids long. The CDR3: CASFVNGAGELFF. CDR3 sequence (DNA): TGTGCCAGCTTTGTTAATGGGGCCGGGGAGCTGTTTTTT.

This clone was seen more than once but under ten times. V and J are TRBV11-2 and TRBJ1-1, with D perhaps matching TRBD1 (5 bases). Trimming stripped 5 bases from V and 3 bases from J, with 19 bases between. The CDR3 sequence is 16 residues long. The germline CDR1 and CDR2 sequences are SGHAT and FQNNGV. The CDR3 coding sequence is TGTGCCAGCAGCCCAATGATTCCGGGGGGGTACACTGAAGCTTTCTTT. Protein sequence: CASSPMIPGGYTEAFF.

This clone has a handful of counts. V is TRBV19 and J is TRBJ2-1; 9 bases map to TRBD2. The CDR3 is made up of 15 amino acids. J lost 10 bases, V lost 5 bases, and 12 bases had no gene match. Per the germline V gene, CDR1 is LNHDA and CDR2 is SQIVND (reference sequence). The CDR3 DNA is TGTGCCAGTAGTGAATTAGCGGGAGTCCTCGTAGAGCAGTTCTTC. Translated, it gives CASSELAGVLVEQFF.

The CDR3 DNA sequence: TGTGCCATCAGTCTTGACAGGAGCCAGCGCAATGAGCAGTTCTTC. Translation gives CAISLDRSQRNEQFF. The chain carries TRBV10-3 and TRBJ2-1, with D possibly TRBD1 on 6 matching bases. Germline CDR1 is ENHRY and CDR2 is SYGVKD. V was trimmed by 5 bases and J by 6 bases, leaving 17 bases between them. This CDR3 is 15 amino acids long.

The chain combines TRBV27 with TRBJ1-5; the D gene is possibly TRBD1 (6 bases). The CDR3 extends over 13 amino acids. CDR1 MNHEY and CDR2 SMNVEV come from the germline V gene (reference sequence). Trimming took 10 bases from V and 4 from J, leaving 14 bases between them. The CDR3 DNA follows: TGTGCCACCTCCGGGACATGGAATCAGCCCCAGCATTTT. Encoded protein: CATSGTWNQPQHF.

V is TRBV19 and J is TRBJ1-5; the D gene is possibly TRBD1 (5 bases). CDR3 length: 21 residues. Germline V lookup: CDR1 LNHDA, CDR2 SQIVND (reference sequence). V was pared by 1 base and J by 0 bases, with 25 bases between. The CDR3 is CASSIARGGAGNYLSNQPQHF. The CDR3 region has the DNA TGTGCCAGTAGTATAGCCCGGGGAGGGGCGGGAAATTATCTTAGCAATCAGCCCCAGCATTTT.

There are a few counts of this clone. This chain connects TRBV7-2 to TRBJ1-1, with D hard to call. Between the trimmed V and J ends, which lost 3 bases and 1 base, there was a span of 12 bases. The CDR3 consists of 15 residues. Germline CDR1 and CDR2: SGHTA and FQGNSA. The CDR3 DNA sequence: TGTGCCAGCAGCTTCCAAAGGCGGGCGAACACTGAAGCTTTCTTT. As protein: CASSFQRRANTEAFF.

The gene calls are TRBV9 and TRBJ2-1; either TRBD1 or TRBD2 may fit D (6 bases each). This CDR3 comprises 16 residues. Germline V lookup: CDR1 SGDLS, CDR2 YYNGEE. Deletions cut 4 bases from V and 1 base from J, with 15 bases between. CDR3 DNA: TGTGCCAGCAGCTTAACAACAGGGAGGTCCTACAATGAGCAGTTCTTC. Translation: CASSLTTGRSYNEQFF. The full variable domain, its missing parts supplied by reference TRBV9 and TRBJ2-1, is DSGVTQTPKHLITATGQRVTLRCSPRSGDLSVYWYQQSLDQGLQFLIQYYNGEERAKGNILERFSAQQFPDLHSELNLSSLELGDSALYFCASSLTTGRSYNEQFFGPGTRLTVL.

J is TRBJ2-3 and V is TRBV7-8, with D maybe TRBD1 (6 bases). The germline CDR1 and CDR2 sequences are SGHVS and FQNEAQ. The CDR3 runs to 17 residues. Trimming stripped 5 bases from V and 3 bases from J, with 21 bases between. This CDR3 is CASSPRGGQGWTDTQYF. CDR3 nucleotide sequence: TGTGCCAGCAGCCCCCGGGGCGGGCAGGGGTGGACAGATACGCAGTATTTT.

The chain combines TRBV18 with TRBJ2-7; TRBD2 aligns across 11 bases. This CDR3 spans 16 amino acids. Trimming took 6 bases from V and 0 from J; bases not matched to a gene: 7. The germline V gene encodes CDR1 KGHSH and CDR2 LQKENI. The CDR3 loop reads CASSPGTSGPSYEQYV. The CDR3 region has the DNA TGTGCCAGCTCCCCCGGGACTAGCGGTCCCTCCTACGAGCAGTACGTC.